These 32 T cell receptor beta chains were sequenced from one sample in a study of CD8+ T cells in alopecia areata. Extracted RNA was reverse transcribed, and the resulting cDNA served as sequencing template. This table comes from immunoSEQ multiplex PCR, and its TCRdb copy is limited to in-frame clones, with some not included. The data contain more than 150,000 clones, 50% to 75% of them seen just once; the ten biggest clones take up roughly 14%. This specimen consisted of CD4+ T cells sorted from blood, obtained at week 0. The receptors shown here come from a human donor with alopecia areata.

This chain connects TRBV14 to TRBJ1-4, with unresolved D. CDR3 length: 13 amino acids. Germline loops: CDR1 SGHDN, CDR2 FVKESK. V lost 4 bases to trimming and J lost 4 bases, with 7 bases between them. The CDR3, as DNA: TGTGCCAGCAGCCGCCCCGTTAATGAAAAACTGTTTTTT. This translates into CASSRPVNEKLFF.

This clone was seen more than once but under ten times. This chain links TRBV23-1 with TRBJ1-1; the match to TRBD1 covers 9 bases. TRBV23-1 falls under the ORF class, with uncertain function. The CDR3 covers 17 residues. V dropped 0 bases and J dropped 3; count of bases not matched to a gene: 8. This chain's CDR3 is CASSQSEQGASDTEAFF. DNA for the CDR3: TGCGCCAGCAGTCAATCGGAACAGGGGGCGTCGGACACTGAAGCTTTCTTT.

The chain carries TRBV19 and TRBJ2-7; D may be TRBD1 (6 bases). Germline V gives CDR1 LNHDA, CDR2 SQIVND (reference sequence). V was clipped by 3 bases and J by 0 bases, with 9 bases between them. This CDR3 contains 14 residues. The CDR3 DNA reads TGTGCCAGTAGTATTCCGGGACACTCCTACGAGCAGTACTTC. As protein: CASSIPGHSYEQYF. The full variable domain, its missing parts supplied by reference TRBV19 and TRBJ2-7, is DGGITQSPKYLFRKEGQNVTLSCEQNLNHDAMYWYRQDPGQGLRLIYYSQIVNDFQKGDIAEGYSVSREKKESFPLTVTSAQKNPTAFYLCASSIPGHSYEQYFGPGTRLTVT.

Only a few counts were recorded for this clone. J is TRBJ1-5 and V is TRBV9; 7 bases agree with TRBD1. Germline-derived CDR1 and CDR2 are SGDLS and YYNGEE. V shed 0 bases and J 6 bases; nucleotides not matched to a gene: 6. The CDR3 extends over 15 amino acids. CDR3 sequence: CASSVDDRVTQPQHF. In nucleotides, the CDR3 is TGTGCCAGCAGCGTAGACGACAGGGTCACTCAGCCCCAGCATTTT.

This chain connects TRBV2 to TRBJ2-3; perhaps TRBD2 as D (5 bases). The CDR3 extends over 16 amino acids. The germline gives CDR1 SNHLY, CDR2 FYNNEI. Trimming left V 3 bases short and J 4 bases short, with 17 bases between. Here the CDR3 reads CASSDPIASPADTQYF. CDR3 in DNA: TGTGCCAGCAGTGACCCCATAGCGTCCCCAGCAGATACGCAGTATTTT.

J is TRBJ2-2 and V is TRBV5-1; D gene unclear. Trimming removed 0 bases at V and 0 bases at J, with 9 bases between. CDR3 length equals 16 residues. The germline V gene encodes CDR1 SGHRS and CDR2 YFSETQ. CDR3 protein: CASSLDGGSNTGELFF. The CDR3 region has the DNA TGCGCCAGCAGCTTGGATGGCGGATCGAACACCGGGGAGCTGTTTTTT.

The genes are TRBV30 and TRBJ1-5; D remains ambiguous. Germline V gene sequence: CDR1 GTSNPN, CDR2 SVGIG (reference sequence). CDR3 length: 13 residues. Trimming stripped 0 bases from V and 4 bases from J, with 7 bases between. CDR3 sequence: CAWSVKVNQPQHF. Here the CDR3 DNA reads TGTGCCTGGAGTGTAAAGGTGAATCAGCCCCAGCATTTT.

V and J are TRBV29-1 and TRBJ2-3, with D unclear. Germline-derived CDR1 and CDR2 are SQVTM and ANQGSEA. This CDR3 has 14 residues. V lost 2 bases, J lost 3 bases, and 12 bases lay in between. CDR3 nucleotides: TGCAGCGTTGAATATCAACTGGGGACAGATACGCAGTATTTT. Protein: CSVEYQLGTDTQYF.

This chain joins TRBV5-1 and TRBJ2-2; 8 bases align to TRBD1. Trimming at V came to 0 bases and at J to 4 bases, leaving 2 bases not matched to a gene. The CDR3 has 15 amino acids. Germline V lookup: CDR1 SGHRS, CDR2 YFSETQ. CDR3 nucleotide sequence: TGCGCCAGCAGCTTGGTAGGGACAGGCACCGGGGAGCTGTTTTTT. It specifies CASSLVGTGTGELFF.

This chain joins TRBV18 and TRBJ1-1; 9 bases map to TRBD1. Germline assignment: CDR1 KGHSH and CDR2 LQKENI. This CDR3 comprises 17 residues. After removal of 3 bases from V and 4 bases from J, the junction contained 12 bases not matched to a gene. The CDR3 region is CASSPEQGAFRRTEAFF. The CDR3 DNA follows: TGTGCCAGCTCACCTGAACAGGGGGCGTTCCGGCGCACTGAAGCTTTCTTT.

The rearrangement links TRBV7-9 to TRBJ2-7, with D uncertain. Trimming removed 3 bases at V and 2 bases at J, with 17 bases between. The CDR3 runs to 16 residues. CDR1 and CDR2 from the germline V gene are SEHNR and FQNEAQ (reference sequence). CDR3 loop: CASSFSPGSYPYEQYF. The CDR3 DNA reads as TGTGCCAGCAGCTTTTCCCCCGGCTCGTACCCCTACGAGCAGTACTTC.

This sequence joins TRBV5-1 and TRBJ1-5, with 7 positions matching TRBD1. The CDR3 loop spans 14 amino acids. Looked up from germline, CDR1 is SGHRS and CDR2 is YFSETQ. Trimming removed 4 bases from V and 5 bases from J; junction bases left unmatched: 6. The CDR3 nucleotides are TGCGCCAGCAGCCTTCGACAGGGTGATCAGCCCCAGCATTTT. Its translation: CASSLRQGDQPQHF.

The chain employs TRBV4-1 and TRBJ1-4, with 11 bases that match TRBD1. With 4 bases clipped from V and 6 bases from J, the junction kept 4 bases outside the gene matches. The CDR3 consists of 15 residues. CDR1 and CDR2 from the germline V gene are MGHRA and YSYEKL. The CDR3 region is CASSPRTGGYEKLFF. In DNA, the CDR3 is TGCGCCAGCAGCCCTAGGACAGGGGGCTATGAAAAACTGTTTTTT.

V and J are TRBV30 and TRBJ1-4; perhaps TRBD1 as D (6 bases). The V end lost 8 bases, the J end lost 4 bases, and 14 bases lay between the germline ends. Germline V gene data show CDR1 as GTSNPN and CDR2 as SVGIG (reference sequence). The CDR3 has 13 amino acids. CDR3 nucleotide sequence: TGTGCCGGTCAGGGGTTTGGTAATGAAAAACTGTTTTTT. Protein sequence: CAGQGFGNEKLFF.

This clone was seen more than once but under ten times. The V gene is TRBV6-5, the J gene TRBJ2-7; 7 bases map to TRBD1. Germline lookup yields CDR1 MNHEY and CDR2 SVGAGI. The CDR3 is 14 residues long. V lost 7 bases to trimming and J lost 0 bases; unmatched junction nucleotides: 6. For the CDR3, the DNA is TGTGCCAGCACCCCCCGGGACAGCTCCTACGAGCAGTACTTC. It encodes CASTPRDSSYEQYF.

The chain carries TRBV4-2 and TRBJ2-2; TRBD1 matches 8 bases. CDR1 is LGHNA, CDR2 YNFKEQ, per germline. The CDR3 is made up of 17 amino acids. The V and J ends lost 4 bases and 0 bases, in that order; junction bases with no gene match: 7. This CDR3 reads CASSLRYRGANTGELFF. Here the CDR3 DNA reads TGTGCCAGCAGCCTCAGATACAGGGGGGCGAACACCGGGGAGCTGTTTTTT.

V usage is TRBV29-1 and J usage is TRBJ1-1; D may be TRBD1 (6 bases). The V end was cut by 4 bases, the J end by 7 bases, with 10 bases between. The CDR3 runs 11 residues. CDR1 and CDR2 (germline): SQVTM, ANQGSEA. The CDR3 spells CSVAGGGEAFF. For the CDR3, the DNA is TGCAGCGTTGCCGGGGGCGGTGAAGCTTTCTTT.

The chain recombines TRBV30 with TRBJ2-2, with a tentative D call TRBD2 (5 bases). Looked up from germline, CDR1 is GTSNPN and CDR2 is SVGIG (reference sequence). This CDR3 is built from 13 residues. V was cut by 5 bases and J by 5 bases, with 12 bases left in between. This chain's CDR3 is CAWGRGQTGELFF. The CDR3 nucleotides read TGTGCCTGGGGGAGAGGGCAAACCGGGGAGCTGTTTTTT. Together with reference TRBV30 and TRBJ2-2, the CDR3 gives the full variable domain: SQTIHQWPATLVQPVGSPLSLECTVEGTSNPNLYWYRQAAGRGLQLLFYSVGIGQISSEVPQNLSASRPQDRQFILSSKKLLLSDSGFYLCAWGRGQTGELFFGEGSRLTVL.

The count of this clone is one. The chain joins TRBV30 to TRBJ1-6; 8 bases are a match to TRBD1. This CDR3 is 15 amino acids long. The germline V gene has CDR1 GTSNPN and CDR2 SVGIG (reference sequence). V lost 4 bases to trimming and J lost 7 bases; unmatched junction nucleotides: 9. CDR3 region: CAWTNQGAWNSPLHF. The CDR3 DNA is TGTGCCTGGACTAACCAGGGGGCATGGAATTCACCCCTCCACTTT.

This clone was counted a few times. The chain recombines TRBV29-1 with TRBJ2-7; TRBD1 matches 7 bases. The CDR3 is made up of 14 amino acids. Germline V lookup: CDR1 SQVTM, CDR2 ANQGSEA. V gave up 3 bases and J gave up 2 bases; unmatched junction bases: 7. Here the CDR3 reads CSVEDADRAYEQYF. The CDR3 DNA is TGCAGCGTTGAGGACGCTGACAGGGCCTACGAGCAGTACTTC.

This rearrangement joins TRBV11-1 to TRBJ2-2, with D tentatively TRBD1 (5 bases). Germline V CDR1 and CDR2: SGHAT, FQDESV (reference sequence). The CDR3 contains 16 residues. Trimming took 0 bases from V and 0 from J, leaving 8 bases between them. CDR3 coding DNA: TGTGCCAGCAGCTTAGCGCGGACAACGAACACCGGGGAGCTGTTTTTT. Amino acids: CASSLARTTNTGELFF.

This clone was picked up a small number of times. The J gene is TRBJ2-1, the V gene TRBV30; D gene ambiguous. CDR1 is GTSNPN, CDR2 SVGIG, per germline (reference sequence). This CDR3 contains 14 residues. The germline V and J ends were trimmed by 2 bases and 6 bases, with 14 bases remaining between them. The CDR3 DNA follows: TGTGCCTGGAGTCCCCGGGTTTTCCTCAATGAGCAGTTCTTC. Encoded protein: CAWSPRVFLNEQFF.

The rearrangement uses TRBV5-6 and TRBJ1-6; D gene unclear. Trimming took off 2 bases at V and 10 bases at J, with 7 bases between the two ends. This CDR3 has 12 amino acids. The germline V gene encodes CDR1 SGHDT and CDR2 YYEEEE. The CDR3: CASSFNRSPLHF. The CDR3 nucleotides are TGTGCCAGCAGCTTTAACAGATCACCCCTCCACTTT.

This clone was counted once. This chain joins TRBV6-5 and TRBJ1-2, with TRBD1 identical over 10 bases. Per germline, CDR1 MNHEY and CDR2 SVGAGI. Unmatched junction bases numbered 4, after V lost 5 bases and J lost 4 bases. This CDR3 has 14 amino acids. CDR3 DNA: TGTGCCAGCAGTCCTCGGACAGGGGGCTATGGCTACACCTTC. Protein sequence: CASSPRTGGYGYTF.

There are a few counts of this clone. This CDR3 reads CASSLDTDTQYF. CDR3 in DNA: TGTGCCAGCAGCTTAGACACGGATACGCAGTATTTT. V usage is TRBV11-2 and J usage is TRBJ2-3, with unresolved D. CDR1 and CDR2 from the germline V gene are SGHAT and FQNNGV. This CDR3 region has 12 residues. Deletions cut 0 bases from V and 6 bases from J, with 4 bases between.

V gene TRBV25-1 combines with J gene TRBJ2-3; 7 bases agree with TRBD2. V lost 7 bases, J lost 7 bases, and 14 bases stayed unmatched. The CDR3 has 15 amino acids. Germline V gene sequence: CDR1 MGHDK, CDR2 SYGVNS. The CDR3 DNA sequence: TGTGCCAGCAAAGGGAGGGGCCCCTCCCGGAATACGCAGTATTTT. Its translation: CASKGRGPSRNTQYF.

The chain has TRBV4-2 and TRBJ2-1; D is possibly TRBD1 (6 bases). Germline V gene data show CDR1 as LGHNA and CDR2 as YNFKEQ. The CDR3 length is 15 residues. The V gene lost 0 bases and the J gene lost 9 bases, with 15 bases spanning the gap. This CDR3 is CASSQDTTVRGEQFF. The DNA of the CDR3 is TGTGCCAGCAGCCAAGATACGACCGTCAGGGGTGAGCAGTTCTTC.

The CDR3 sequence is CAISPQPPSPRGYTF. CDR3 DNA: TGTGCCATCAGCCCCCAACCCCCCAGCCCACGAGGCTACACCTTC. The chain is built from TRBV10-3 and TRBJ1-2; D remains ambiguous. The CDR3 spans 15 residues. Germline V gives CDR1 ENHRY, CDR2 SYGVKD. Trimming removed 6 bases from V and 8 bases from J, with 22 bases in between.

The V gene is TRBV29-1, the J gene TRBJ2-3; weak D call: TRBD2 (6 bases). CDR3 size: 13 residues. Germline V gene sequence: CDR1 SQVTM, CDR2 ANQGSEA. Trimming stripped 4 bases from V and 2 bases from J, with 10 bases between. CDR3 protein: CSVASGFTDTQYF. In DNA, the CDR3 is TGCAGCGTTGCGAGCGGGTTCACAGATACGCAGTATTTT.

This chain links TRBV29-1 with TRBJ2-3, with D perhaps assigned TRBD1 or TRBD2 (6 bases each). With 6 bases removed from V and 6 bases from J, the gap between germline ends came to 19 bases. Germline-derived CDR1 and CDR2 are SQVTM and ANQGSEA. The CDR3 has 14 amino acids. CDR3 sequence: CSVAGQGFGDTQYF. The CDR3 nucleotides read TGCAGCGTCGCGGGACAAGGGTTCGGTGATACGCAGTATTTT.

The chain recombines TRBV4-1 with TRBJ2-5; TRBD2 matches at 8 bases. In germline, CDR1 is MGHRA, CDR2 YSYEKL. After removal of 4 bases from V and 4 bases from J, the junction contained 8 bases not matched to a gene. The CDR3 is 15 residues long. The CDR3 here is CASSLLAGWGETQYF. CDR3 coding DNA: TGCGCCAGCAGCCTGCTAGCGGGCTGGGGAGAGACCCAGTACTTC.

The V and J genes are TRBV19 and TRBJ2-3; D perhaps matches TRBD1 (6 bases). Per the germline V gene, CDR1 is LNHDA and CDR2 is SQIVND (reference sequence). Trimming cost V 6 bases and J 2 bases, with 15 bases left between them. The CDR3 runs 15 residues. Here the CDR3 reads CASRSGQPYTDTQYF. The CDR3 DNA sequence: TGTGCCAGTAGGTCCGGACAGCCGTACACAGATACGCAGTATTTT. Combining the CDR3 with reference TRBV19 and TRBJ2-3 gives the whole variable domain DGGITQSPKYLFRKEGQNVTLSCEQNLNHDAMYWYRQDPGQGLRLIYYSQIVNDFQKGDIAEGYSVSREKKESFPLTVTSAQKNPTAFYLCASRSGQPYTDTQYFGPGTRLTVL.